This TCR beta chain was observed in a study of blood T cell repertoires in COVID-19. TCRdb's table, derived via immunoSEQ multiplex PCR, lists solely in-frame clones and lacks some. The table records some 120,000 clones, about 80% of them present only once. V lost 5 bases and J 0 bases, leaving 11 bases between the germline ends. CDR1 is SNHLY and CDR2 is FYNNEI in the germline V gene. CDR3 size: 15 residues. J is TRBJ1-5 and V is TRBV2; D remains unclear. The sample taken for sequencing was peripheral blood. This receptor was obtained from a woman aged 45-59 years with acute or convalescent COVID-19. The CDR3 sequence: CASSYSKDSNQPQHF. For the CDR3, the DNA is TGTGCCAGCAGTTACAGTAAAGATAGCAATCAGCCCCAGCATTTT.